This T cell receptor beta chain was recovered during a study of blood T cell repertoires in COVID-19. Overall study context: The study drew acute and convalescent COVID-19 samples from the United States, Italy and Spain.

How the authors handled the data: From reference gene primer amplification, estimates of nucleated cell counts were derived. Produced via immunoSEQ multiplex PCR; TCRdb's table is partial and in-frame only. That table furnishes V, J and clone size, whereas the DNA furnished D and trimming. The sample records some 19,000 clones, 85% being singletons. Sequences were obtained from peripheral blood. This TCR derives from an elderly man with acute or convalescent COVID-19.

CDR3 sequence: CAIRGGAEDTQYF. The CDR3 nucleotides are TGTGCCATCAGAGGGGGGGCCGAAGATACGCAGTATTTT. This chain uses TRBV10-3 with TRBJ2-3; D is perhaps TRBD2 (7 bases). The V end lost 6 bases, the J end lost 5 bases, and 12 bases lay between the germline ends. The CDR3 covers 13 residues. Germline loops: CDR1 ENHRY, CDR2 SYGVKD.